The clone carrying this T cell receptor beta chain was found once. The antigen is unknown. These data belong to a study of T-cell reconstitution after alpha-beta-depleted transplantation in children. Overall study findings and caveats: One year post-transplant, T-cell counts and diversity were largely derived from T cells produced anew. Roughly two months post-transplant, alpha-beta T cells reportedly originated from several hundred graft clones that had expanded. It was surviving recipient T cells and thymic progenitors that gave some patients high TCRbeta diversity at day 60.

TCRbeta library construction was performed incorporating unique molecular identifiers. TCRdb reanalysed the PCR reads using MiXCR and keeps one entry per CDR3 protein. The sample lists just under 150,000 distinct CDR3 sequences, roughly 9% occurring once. This CDR3 has 16 residues. Trimming took 4 bases from V and 0 from J, leaving 12 bases between them. Germline CDR1 is SGHAT and CDR2 is FQNNGV. The chain carries TRBV11-2 and TRBJ1-4; tentatively, D is TRBD1 (5 bases). This TCR was recovered from a female patient aged 2-9 years who had a stem cell transplant for congenital amegakaryocytic thrombocytopenia, so the T cells may come from the graft donor. Sequences were derived from PBMCs, mostly from graft donor cells, sampled 180 days after TCRalphabeta/CD19-depleted stem cell transplant. The CDR3 reads CASSWTNFATNEKLFF. For the CDR3, the DNA is TGTGCCAGCAGCTGGACAAACTTTGCAACTAATGAAAAACTGTTTTTT.